Each of the 9 T cell receptor beta chains below was sequenced from the same sample in a study of Ad26.COV2.S vaccination and SARS-CoV-2 variants. Treatment: roughly 18 received Ad26.COV2.S at low or high dose, single or two shots; a few received placebo; per-sample allocation not given. The study sampled participants on day 63 after the first vaccine or placebo injection. The method was immunoSEQ multiplex PCR; TCRdb's version includes in-frame clones alone and lacks a portion of them. The sample gives 300,000 to 400,000 clones, less than 90% of which show up once; around a tenth is in the top ten. The material sequenced was peripheral blood, taken in a trial of Ad26.COV2.S vaccine versus placebo. All receptors derive from a person between 18 and 65 years old who received the Ad26.COV2.S COVID-19 vaccine or a placebo.

This clone came up a few times. The V call is TRBV4-2, the J call TRBJ1-5; D is unresolved. V lost 0 bases and J 5 bases, leaving 11 bases between the germline ends. Looked up from germline, CDR1 is LGHNA and CDR2 is YNFKEQ. This CDR3 is 15 amino acids long. The CDR3 DNA follows: TGTGCCAGCAGCCAAGATGGGTCACCTGATCAGCCCCAGCATTTT. The encoded protein is CASSQDGSPDQPQHF.

The J gene is TRBJ2-1, the V gene TRBV6-6; possibly TRBD1 for D (6 bases). This CDR3 contains 16 residues. The germline gives CDR1 MNHNY, CDR2 SVGAGI (reference sequence). V lost 2 bases and J 2 bases, leaving 13 bases between the germline ends. The CDR3 region has the DNA TGTGCCAGCAGTTACGTCTCGGCAGGGGCCTACAATGAGCAGTTCTTC. Translating it yields CASSYVSAGAYNEQFF.

The chain links TRBV7-2 to TRBJ1-5; D call uncertain. The CDR3 covers 16 residues. CDR1 is SGHTA, CDR2 FQGNSA, per germline. V dropped 0 bases and J dropped 3 bases, with 12 bases sitting between them. Written as DNA, the CDR3 is TGTGCCAGCAGCTTAGCGCTCGGTTACGCCAATCAGCCCCAGCATTTT. It yields the protein CASSLALGYANQPQHF. The full variable domain, its missing parts supplied by reference TRBV7-2 and TRBJ1-5, is GAGVSQSPSNKVTEKGKDVELRCDPISGHTALYWYRQSLGQGLEFLIYFQGNSAPDKSGLPSDRFSAERTGGSVSTLTIQRTQQEDSAVYLCASSLALGYANQPQHFGDGTRLSIL.

The chain recombines TRBV5-1 with TRBJ2-2; a weak D match, TRBD2 (6 bases). V dropped 5 bases and J dropped 7 bases, with 9 bases sitting between them. Germline V gene sequence: CDR1 SGHRS, CDR2 YFSETQ. The CDR3 contains 12 residues. Here the CDR3 DNA reads TGCGCCAGCAGTCAGGGACTCGGGGAGCTGTTTTTT. Translated, it gives CASSQGLGELFF.

The chain has TRBV7-8 and TRBJ2-2; 10 nucleotides agree with TRBD2. J gave up 1 base and V 6 bases, and 2 bases lay outside the gene matches. There are 15 residues in the CDR3. The V gene's germline CDR1 is SGHVS and CDR2 FQNEAQ. In DNA form, the CDR3 reads TGTGCCAGCAGAGAGCGGGGGGGGAACACCGGGGAGCTGTTTTTT. This translates into CASRERGGNTGELFF.

This clone was found a few times. The CDR3 DNA reads as TGTGCCAGCAGTTCTAGACAGGGGGGGGCCTACGAGCAGTACTTC. It is translated as CASSSRQGGAYEQYF. This sequence joins TRBV28 and TRBJ2-7; 9 nucleotides line up with TRBD1. V shed 4 bases, J shed 2 bases, and the junction held 6 bases outside the gene matches. This CDR3 spans 15 amino acids. Germline V gene lookup returns CDR1 MDHEN and CDR2 SYDVKM.

The CDR3 here is CASSNNYEQYF. In DNA, the CDR3 is TGTGCCAGCAGCAACAACTACGAGCAGTACTTC. The chain has TRBV7-2 and TRBJ2-7; no firm D call. This CDR3 comprises 11 residues. Germline V gene sequence: CDR1 SGHTA, CDR2 FQGNSA. Trimming removed 5 bases from V and 3 bases from J, with 5 bases in between.

V usage is TRBV7-9 and J usage is TRBJ2-2, with a weak D call TRBD2 (6 bases). Trimming took 5 bases from V and 5 from J, leaving 12 bases between them. The CDR3 runs to 14 residues. Germline V lookup: CDR1 SEHNR, CDR2 FQNEAQ (reference sequence). The CDR3 region is CASSPPGVTGELFF. CDR3 bases: TGTGCCAGCAGCCCTCCGGGGGTAACCGGGGAGCTGTTTTTT.

A note on this clone: A junction boundary mismatches the germline segment, possibly from a read error. V usage is TRBV7-7 and J usage is TRBJ2-5; D perhaps matches TRBD2 (5 bases). This CDR3 has 14 residues. CDR1 SSHAT and CDR2 FNYEAQ come from the germline V gene (reference sequence). CDR3 nucleotide sequence: TGTGCTAGCAGCTTAGCGAACTACAAAGAGACCCAGTACTTC. This translates into CASSLANYKETQYF.